The TCR beta chain under discussion was sequenced for a study of T-cell memory formation after mild COVID-19. Study-wide findings and caveats: The second-wave clones peaking on day 37 were not confirmed as SARS-CoV-2-specific.

5'RACE with constant-segment primers built TCRalpha and TCRbeta cDNA libraries with UMIs. TCRdb re-derived calls from the 5' RACE reads in MiXCR, one entry per CDR3 protein. This sample has over 55,000 distinct CDR3 sequences, with more than 9% found just once. Germline-derived CDR1 and CDR2 are SGHAT and FQNNGV. Trimming stripped 5 bases from V and 3 bases from J, with 14 bases between. The CDR3 has 14 amino acids. In its sample, this clonotype was seen a few times. Its antigen is undetermined. Specimen: PBMCs or a T cell subset sorted from them (not recorded which). The V and J genes are TRBV11-2 and TRBJ2-7; perhaps TRBD1 as D (6 bases). This sequence originates from a man younger than 35 who had mild COVID-19 (a few samples of this study predate the infection). Cell type and time point are not known. The CDR3 region has the DNA TGTGCCAGCAGCCATTCGACAGGCGACTACGAGCAGTACTTC. It is translated as CASSHSTGDYEQYF.